The 7 T cell receptor beta chains below come from one sample, sequenced in a study of CD8+ T cells in alopecia areata. The sample's treatment: oral pan-JAK inhibitor, 5-10 mg twice daily. cDNA serving as the sequencing template came from extracted, reverse transcribed RNA. Here immunoSEQ multiplex PCR was the method, and the copy in TCRdb shows in-frame clones only, minus some. The data hold roughly 99,000 clones, with 84% observed a single time. The source was CD8+ T cells sorted from blood, collected at week 24, from a patient treated with tofacitinib. These receptors all stem from a human donor with alopecia areata.

The chain links TRBV4-1 to TRBJ1-5; perhaps TRBD1 as D (5 bases). The ends were cut back, 1 base at V and 2 bases at J, with 9 bases in the middle. This CDR3 contains 15 residues. CDR1 is MGHRA, CDR2 YSYEKL, per germline. The CDR3 region has the DNA TGCGCCAGCAGCCAAGGAGGGGCCCGCAATCAGCCCCAGCATTTT. It specifies CASSQGGARNQPQHF.

V usage is TRBV7-9 and J usage is TRBJ2-5; 8 bases match TRBD1. With V trimmed by 4 bases and J by 3 bases, 10 bases remained unmatched. This CDR3 comprises 16 residues. CDR1 and CDR2 (germline): SEHNR, FQNEAQ (reference sequence). As DNA, the CDR3 is TGTGCCAGCAGCTACCCGGGACAGGTGGAGGAAGAGACCCAGTACTTC. The encoded protein is CASSYPGQVEEETQYF. The full variable domain, completed using reference TRBV7-9 and TRBJ2-5, is DTGVSQNPRHKITKRGQNVTFRCDPISEHNRLYWYRQTLGQGPEFLTYFQNEAQLEKSRLLSDRFSAERPKGSFSTLEIQRTEQGDSAMYLCASSYPGQVEEETQYFGPGTRLLVL.

The CDR3 DNA follows: TGTGCCATCAGTGATGTCCTGGGGTTAGCCAAAAACATTCAGTACTTC. This codes for CAISDVLGLAKNIQYF. The rearrangement links TRBV10-3 to TRBJ2-4; D is uncertain. The germline V gene encodes CDR1 ENHRY and CDR2 SYGVKD. V lost 3 bases and J 0 bases, leaving 12 bases between the germline ends. This CDR3 has 16 amino acids.

The chain employs TRBV7-9 and TRBJ2-5; 9 bases map to TRBD1. Germline CDR1 is SEHNR and CDR2 is FQNEAQ (reference sequence). This CDR3 is 15 amino acids long. Trimming cost V 5 bases and J 3 bases; bases outside gene matches: 7. CDR3 region: CASSASGQGEETQYF. CDR3 DNA sequence: TGTGCCAGCAGCGCCTCGGGACAGGGAGAAGAGACCCAGTACTTC.

The V call is TRBV11-2, the J call TRBJ2-7, with TRBD2 as a possible D gene (5 bases). Trimming pared 0 bases from V and 4 bases from J, leaving 10 bases between. Germline CDR1 is SGHAT and CDR2 is FQNNGV. The CDR3 spans 14 residues. The CDR3 region is CASSLDLGGYEQYF. The CDR3 DNA sequence: TGTGCCAGCAGCTTAGACCTCGGCGGGTACGAGCAGTACTTC.

The chain carries TRBV4-2 and TRBJ2-5, with 12 bases that match TRBD1. The CDR3 runs to 16 residues. Trimming at V came to 3 bases and at J to 4 bases, leaving 6 bases not matched to a gene. Germline V gene sequence: CDR1 LGHNA, CDR2 YNFKEQ. The CDR3 region has the DNA TGTGCCAGCAGCCAGGAGGGACAGGGGGCCTTAGAGACCCAGTACTTC. Protein: CASSQEGQGALETQYF.

This chain connects TRBV5-4 to TRBJ2-1, with 12 nucleotides matching TRBD1. The CDR3 has 16 amino acids. V was pared by 6 bases and J by 0 bases, with 4 bases of the junction left unmatched. Germline lookup yields CDR1 SGHNT and CDR2 YYREEE (reference sequence). DNA for the CDR3: TGTGCCAGCACCGGGACAGGGGGCAGCTCCTACAATGAGCAGTTCTTC. It codes for CASTGTGGSSYNEQFF. Full variable domain (outside the CDR3, taken from reference TRBV5-4 and TRBJ2-1): ETGVTQSPTHLIKTRGQQVTLRCSSQSGHNTVSWYQQALGQGPQFIFQYYREEENGRGNFPPRFSGLQFPNYSSELNVNALELDDSALYLCASTGTGGSSYNEQFFGPGTRLTVL.